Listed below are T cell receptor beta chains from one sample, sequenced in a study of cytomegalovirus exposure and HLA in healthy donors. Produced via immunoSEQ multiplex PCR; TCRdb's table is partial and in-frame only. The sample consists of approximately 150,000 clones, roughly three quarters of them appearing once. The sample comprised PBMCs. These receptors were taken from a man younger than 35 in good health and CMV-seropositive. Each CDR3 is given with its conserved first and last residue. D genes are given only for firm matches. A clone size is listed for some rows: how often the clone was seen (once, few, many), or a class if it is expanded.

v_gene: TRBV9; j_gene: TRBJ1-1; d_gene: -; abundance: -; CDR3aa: CASSTSRGEAGAEAFF; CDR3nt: TGTGCCAGCAGCACCTCTAGAGGGGAAGCGGGCGCTGAAGCTTTCTTT
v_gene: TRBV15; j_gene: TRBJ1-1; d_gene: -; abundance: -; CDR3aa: CATSRGGDTEAFF; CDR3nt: TGTGCCACCAGCAGAGGCGGCGACACTGAAGCTTTCTTT
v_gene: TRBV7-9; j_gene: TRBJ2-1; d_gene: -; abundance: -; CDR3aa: CASSPPGTPYNEQFF; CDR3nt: TGTGCCAGCAGCCCGCCCGGGACACCCTACAATGAGCAGTTCTTC
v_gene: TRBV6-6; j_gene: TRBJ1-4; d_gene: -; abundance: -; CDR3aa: CASTPELNEKLFF; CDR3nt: TGTGCCAGCACACCAGAACTAAATGAAAAACTGTTTTTT
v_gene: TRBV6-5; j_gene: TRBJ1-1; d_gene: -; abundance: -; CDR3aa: CASSLQGKAFF; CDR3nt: TGTGCCAGCAGTTTACAGGGAAAAGCTTTCTTT
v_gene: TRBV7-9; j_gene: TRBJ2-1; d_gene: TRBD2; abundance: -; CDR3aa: CASSSLAGGAYNEQFF; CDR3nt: TGTGCCAGCAGCTCACTAGCGGGAGGGGCCTACAATGAGCAGTTCTTC
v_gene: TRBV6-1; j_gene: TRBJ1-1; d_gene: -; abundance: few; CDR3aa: CASIGRGEAFF; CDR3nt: TGTGCCAGCATCGGTAGGGGTGAAGCTTTCTTT
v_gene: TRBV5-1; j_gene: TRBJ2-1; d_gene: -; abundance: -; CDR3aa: CASSTTGSGQFF; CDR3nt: TGCGCCAGCAGCACCACAGGGTCAGGGCAGTTCTTC
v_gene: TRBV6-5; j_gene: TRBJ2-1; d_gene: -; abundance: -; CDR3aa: CASTGGDLGGNEQFF; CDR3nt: TGTGCCAGCACTGGAGGGGACCTTGGCGGCAATGAGCAGTTCTTC
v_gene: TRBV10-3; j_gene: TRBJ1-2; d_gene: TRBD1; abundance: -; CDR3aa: CAISEGTGEGYTF; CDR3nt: TGTGCCATCAGTGAGGGGACAGGGGAAGGCTACACCTTC